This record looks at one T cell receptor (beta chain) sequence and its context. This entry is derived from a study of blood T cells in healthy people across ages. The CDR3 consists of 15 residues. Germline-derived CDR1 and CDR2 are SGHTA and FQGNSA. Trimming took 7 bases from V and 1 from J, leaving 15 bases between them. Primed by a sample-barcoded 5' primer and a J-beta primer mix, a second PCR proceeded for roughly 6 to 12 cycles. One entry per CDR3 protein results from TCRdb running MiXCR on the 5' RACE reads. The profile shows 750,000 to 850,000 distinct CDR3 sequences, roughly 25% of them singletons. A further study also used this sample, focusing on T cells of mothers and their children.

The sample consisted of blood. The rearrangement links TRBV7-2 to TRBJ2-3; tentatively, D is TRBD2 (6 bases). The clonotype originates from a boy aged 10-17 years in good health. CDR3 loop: CASIHTPGGTDTQYF. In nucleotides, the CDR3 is TGTGCCAGCATACACACCCCGGGGGGCACAGATACGCAGTATTTT.